The clone carrying this T cell receptor beta chain was counted a single time. Its antigen is not identified. This entry is derived from a study of T cell responses to AZD1222 COVID-19 vaccine. TCRdb keeps only in-frame clones here, not all; method: immunoSEQ multiplex PCR. The data contain roughly 69,000 clones, roughly 80% of them singletons. The CDR3 loop spans 13 amino acids. CDR1 is SEHNR, CDR2 FQNEAQ, per germline (reference sequence). V was trimmed by 3 bases and J by 1 base, leaving 6 bases between them. Findings of the study overall: Rises in breadth and depth of Spike-specific TCRs came after two AZD1222 doses. It was only after the peak T cell response that any repertoires were sampled.

The starting material was peripheral blood, obtained 28 days after the second AZD1222 dose. V and J are TRBV7-9 and TRBJ1-1; D unresolved. The clonotype comes from an adult who received the AZD1222 COVID-19 vaccine. Written as DNA, the CDR3 is TGTGCCAGCAGCTTGCTACAGAACACTGAAGCTTTCTTT. The encoded protein is CASSLLQNTEAFF.